These 23 T cell receptor beta chains were all obtained from the same sample, sequenced in a study of blood T cell repertoires in COVID-19. Here immunoSEQ multiplex PCR was the method, and the copy in TCRdb shows in-frame clones only, minus some. The sample includes roughly 150,000 clones, roughly 81% of them seen just once. The specimen sequenced was peripheral blood. The receptors originated from a woman older than 75 with COVID-19, enrolled during active disease.

V is TRBV5-3 and J is TRBJ1-5; no clear D. TRBV5-3 is classed as an ORF, of uncertain function. The CDR3 is 14 amino acids. With 1 base removed from V and 5 bases from J, the gap between germline ends came to 10 bases. In DNA form, the CDR3 reads TGTGCCAGAAGCTTGAGAGAAAAAGATCAGCCCCAGCATTTT. It encodes CARSLREKDQPQHF.

V and J are TRBV4-1 and TRBJ2-3, with 9 nucleotides matching TRBD1. Germline loops: CDR1 MGHRA, CDR2 YSYEKL. The J segment lost 1 base and the V segment lost 4 bases, leaving 6 bases of the junction unmatched. CDR3 size: 16 residues. The CDR3 nucleotides read TGCGCCAGCAGCCCCCGGACAGGGGTCGGCACAGATACGCAGTATTTT. Residues: CASSPRTGVGTDTQYF.

The rearrangement joins TRBV29-1 to TRBJ2-6, with unresolved D. This CDR3 contains 13 residues. V lost 4 bases to trimming and J lost 1 base, with 5 bases between them. Germline CDR1 SQVTM, CDR2 ANQGSEA. The CDR3 nucleotides are TGCAGCGTTGGGCGGTCTGGGGCCAACGTCCTGACTTTC. Translating gives CSVGRSGANVLTF. Full variable domain (remainder filled in from reference TRBV29-1 and TRBJ2-6): SAVISQKPSRDICQRGTSLTIQCQVDSQVTMMFWYRQQPGQSLTLIATANQGSEATYESGFVIDKFPISRPNLTFSTLTVSNMSPEDSSIYLCSVGRSGANVLTFGAGSRLTVL.

The chain couples TRBV24-1 to TRBJ2-3; 10 bases match TRBD2. Germline loops: CDR1 KGHDR, CDR2 SFDVKD. The ends lost 3 bases at V and 3 bases at J; junction bases unmatched: 2. The CDR3 spans 15 residues. CDR3 in amino acids: CATSDSGGATDTQYF. DNA for the CDR3: TGTGCCACCAGTGATAGCGGGGGGGCAACAGATACGCAGTATTTT.

The chain joins TRBV5-1 to TRBJ2-5, with unresolved D. The V end lost 0 bases, the J end lost 2 bases, and 11 bases lay between the germline ends. The CDR3 length is 15 residues. Germline CDR1 is SGHRS and CDR2 is YFSETQ. CDR3 in amino acids: CASSLATALQETQYF. The CDR3 nucleotides read TGCGCCAGCAGCTTGGCTACAGCTTTGCAAGAGACCCAGTACTTC.

In DNA form, the CDR3 reads TGTGCCAGCAGTCAAAAGACAGGCAAACAAGAGACCCAGTACTTC. It yields the protein CASSQKTGKQETQYF. The chain couples TRBV27 to TRBJ2-5; possibly TRBD1 for D (6 bases). The CDR3 runs 15 residues. Per the germline V gene, CDR1 is MNHEY and CDR2 is SMNVEV (reference sequence). V was shortened by 5 bases and J by 2 bases, with 15 bases between the two germline ends.

CDR3 residues: CASSPNWGVDGYTF. The CDR3 DNA is TGTGCCAGCAGCCCCAACTGGGGGGTGGACGGCTACACCTTC. V and J are TRBV9 and TRBJ1-2; D may be TRBD1 (5 bases). CDR3 size: 14 residues. Trimming took 4 bases from V and 8 from J, leaving 18 bases between them. The germline gives CDR1 SGDLS, CDR2 YYNGEE. The entire variable domain, with the rest obtained from reference TRBV9 and TRBJ1-2, is as follows: DSGVTQTPKHLITATGQRVTLRCSPRSGDLSVYWYQQSLDQGLQFLIQYYNGEERAKGNILERFSAQQFPDLHSELNLSSLELGDSALYFCASSPNWGVDGYTFGSGTRLTVV.

This clone has a single count. This chain uses TRBV2 with TRBJ1-4; D ambiguous. The CDR3 consists of 13 residues. Germline CDR1 reads SNHLY; CDR2 reads FYNNEI. The V and J ends lost 7 bases and 4 bases respectively, with 10 bases between them. CDR3 in DNA: TGTGCCAGCACCGGGTATCTTAATGAAAAACTGTTTTTT. It codes for CASTGYLNEKLFF.

This clone was seen more than once but under ten times. The rearrangement uses TRBV29-1 and TRBJ2-4; 7 nucleotides line up with TRBD1. Germline assignment: CDR1 SQVTM and CDR2 ANQGSEA. The CDR3 spans 14 residues. V gave up 6 bases and J gave up 0 bases; unmatched junction bases: 5. CDR3 loop: CSVVTGVAKNIQYF. In DNA, the CDR3 is TGCAGCGTCGTCACAGGGGTAGCCAAAAACATTCAGTACTTC.

This sequence joins TRBV9 and TRBJ2-1; TRBD1 matches at 8 bases. Trimming removed 4 bases from V and 3 bases from J; junction bases left unmatched: 6. The CDR3 is 15 amino acids. Germline V gene lookup returns CDR1 SGDLS and CDR2 YYNGEE. The CDR3 nucleotides read TGTGCCAGCAGCAGAACAGGGGGTTACTACAATGAGCAGTTCTTC. Translation: CASSRTGGYYNEQFF.

This rearrangement joins TRBV5-4 to TRBJ2-2; 9 bases line up with TRBD2. Trimming removed 4 bases from V and 0 bases from J; junction bases left unmatched: 7. This CDR3 spans 17 amino acids. Germline CDR1 is SGHNT and CDR2 is YYREEE (reference sequence). The CDR3 reads CASSPTSGFANTGELFF. CDR3 bases: TGTGCCAGCAGCCCCACTAGCGGGTTCGCGAACACCGGGGAGCTGTTTTTT. Filled out from reference TRBV5-4 and TRBJ2-2, the complete variable domain reads ETGVTQSPTHLIKTRGQQVTLRCSSQSGHNTVSWYQQALGQGPQFIFQYYREEENGRGNFPPRFSGLQFPNYSSELNVNALELDDSALYLCASSPTSGFANTGELFFGEGSRLTVL.

This clone was observed once. This chain uses TRBV7-2 with TRBJ2-1; a possible D gene is TRBD2 (5 bases). Germline V gene sequence: CDR1 SGHTA, CDR2 FQGNSA. V gave up 6 bases and J gave up 1 base, with 13 bases separating them. This CDR3 spans 15 amino acids. CDR3 residues: CASRSSPGSYNEQFF. CDR3 DNA sequence: TGTGCCAGCAGATCGTCTCCGGGGTCCTACAATGAGCAGTTCTTC. The full variable domain, rest sourced from reference TRBV7-2 and TRBJ2-1, is GAGVSQSPSNKVTEKGKDVELRCDPISGHTALYWYRQSLGQGLEFLIYFQGNSAPDKSGLPSDRFSAERTGGSVSTLTIQRTQQEDSAVYLCASRSSPGSYNEQFFGPGTRLTVL.

The chain is built from TRBV6-1 and TRBJ2-7; D is undetermined. The CDR3 is made up of 12 amino acids. Trimming cost V 3 bases and J 3 bases, with 6 bases left between them. CDR1 MNHNS and CDR2 SASEGT come from the germline V gene. In DNA, the CDR3 is TGTGCCAGCAGTGATCCTCGCTACGAGCAGTACTTC. This sequence encodes CASSDPRYEQYF.

V is TRBV3-1 (or the pseudogene TRBV3-2) and J is TRBJ2-3; D is perhaps TRBD2 (6 bases). Germline V gives CDR1 LGHDT, CDR2 YNNKEL (reference sequence). Trimming took 1 base from V and 0 from J, leaving 11 bases between them. CDR3 size: 16 residues. The CDR3 loop is CASSQAGAASTDTQYF. In DNA, the CDR3 is TGTGCCAGCAGCCAAGCGGGAGCGGCTAGCACAGATACGCAGTATTTT.

The chain links TRBV7-9 to TRBJ2-7; D perhaps matches TRBD2 (6 bases). Between the trimmed V and J ends, which lost 3 bases and 7 bases, there was a span of 13 bases. Germline V gene sequence: CDR1 SEHNR, CDR2 FQNEAQ (reference sequence). This CDR3 is 13 amino acids long. CDR3 nucleotides: TGTGCCAGCAGCTTTGGAGGGCTGGGGGAGCAGTACTTC. Translation: CASSFGGLGEQYF.

The chain couples TRBV5-1 to TRBJ2-7; 8 bases match TRBD1. Looked up from germline, CDR1 is SGHRS and CDR2 is YFSETQ. The junction had 3 bases not matched to a gene; V was cut back by 0 bases and J by 1 base. This CDR3 comprises 15 residues. The chain's CDR3 is CASSLGQGISYEQYF. The CDR3, as DNA: TGCGCCAGCAGCTTGGGACAGGGGATTTCCTACGAGCAGTACTTC.

The gene calls are TRBV6-5 and TRBJ2-7, with D unresolved. In germline, CDR1 is MNHEY, CDR2 SVGAGI. Trimming removed 1 base at V and 1 base at J, with 5 bases between. This CDR3 has 13 residues. The CDR3, as DNA: TGTGCCAGCAGTTACTACAGTTCCTACGAGCAGTACTTC. Its protein is CASSYYSSYEQYF.

The CDR3 bases are TGCGCCAGCAGCCCAGACATCTCTGGAAACACCATATATTTT. Residues: CASSPDISGNTIYF. The chain combines TRBV5-1 with TRBJ1-3; D is unclear. Germline CDR1 reads SGHRS; CDR2 reads YFSETQ. V lost 4 bases and J lost 0, with 8 bases in between. CDR3 size: 14 residues.

This clone has only one observation. The chain combines TRBV29-1 with TRBJ2-1; D might be TRBD1 (6 bases). CDR1 and CDR2 (germline): SQVTM, ANQGSEA. The CDR3 totals 12 residues. V lost 6 bases, J lost 9 bases, and 15 bases lay in between. The CDR3: CSVWTASGEQFF. As DNA, the CDR3 is TGCAGCGTCTGGACAGCTTCAGGTGAGCAGTTCTTC.

This clone was seen a few times. This chain uses TRBV7-3 with TRBJ2-7; 10 bases match TRBD1. In germline, CDR1 is SGHTA, CDR2 FQGTGA. J was trimmed by 9 bases and V by 5 bases; bases with no gene match: 13. This CDR3 has 15 residues. CDR3 DNA sequence: TGTGCCAGCAGCCCGCCGGGACAGGGGTTATTGGGGCAGTACTTC. It yields the protein CASSPPGQGLLGQYF.

This clone appeared once. The V gene is TRBV28, the J gene TRBJ1-4; no firm D call. The V end lost 4 bases, the J end lost 5 bases, and 14 bases lay between the germline ends. CDR1 is MDHEN and CDR2 is SYDVKM in the germline V gene. This CDR3 comprises 15 residues. The CDR3 coding sequence is TGTGCCAGCAGTTCGATACAGCGGGAGAATGAAAAACTGTTTTTT. This gives the protein CASSSIQRENEKLFF.

The chain combines TRBV7-2 with TRBJ2-6, with 7 bases lining up with TRBD2. This CDR3 comprises 14 residues. The trim removed 7 bases at V and 3 bases at J, leaving 3 bases unmatched. The V gene's germline CDR1 is SGHTA and CDR2 FQGNSA. CDR3 in amino acids: CASNRDYGANVLTF. The CDR3 DNA reads TGTGCCAGCAACCGGGACTATGGGGCCAACGTCCTGACTTTC.

This chain links TRBV6-1 with TRBJ2-3; 7 nucleotides align to TRBD2. Germline trimming cut 1 base from V and 0 bases from J; bases unmatched to any gene: 7. Per the germline V gene, CDR1 is MNHNS and CDR2 is SASEGT. The CDR3 sequence is 17 residues long. CDR3 DNA: TGTGCCAGCAGTGAAGGCGTAGCGGGCCCTAGCACAGATACGCAGTATTTT. This translates into CASSEGVAGPSTDTQYF.